Shown below are 11 T cell receptor beta chains from a single sample sequenced in a study of cytomegalovirus exposure and HLA in healthy donors. With 60 Vbeta and 13 Jbeta primers, the PCR was carried out. Here immunoSEQ multiplex PCR was the method, and the copy in TCRdb shows in-frame clones only, minus some. The sample yields about 150,000 clones, roughly 73% seen once. Sequencing used PBMCs. The source is a male donor in good health and CMV-seronegative.

V usage is TRBV19 and J usage is TRBJ1-5; D is undetermined. Germline V gives CDR1 LNHDA, CDR2 SQIVND (reference sequence). V shed 4 bases and J shed 4 bases, with 8 bases lying between them. The CDR3 has 13 amino acids. In nucleotides, the CDR3 is TGTGCCAGTAGTAGGGTGGAGAATCAGCCCCAGCATTTT. Protein sequence: CASSRVENQPQHF.

This clone came up once. J is TRBJ2-1 and V is TRBV12-5; TRBD2 is a possible D gene (5 bases). Germline V gives CDR1 LGHNT, CDR2 FRNRAP. V lost 5 bases to trimming and J lost 4 bases, with 15 bases between them. The CDR3 is made up of 15 amino acids. CDR3 sequence: CASGPGRGPYNEQFF. CDR3 DNA: TGTGCTAGTGGTCCCGGACGAGGGCCTTACAATGAGCAGTTCTTC.

This chain uses TRBV6-5 with TRBJ2-5; tentatively, D is TRBD2 (5 bases). V lost 1 base and J 0 bases, leaving 6 bases between the germline ends. In germline, CDR1 is MNHEY, CDR2 SVGAGI. CDR3 length equals 14 residues. The CDR3 sequence: CASSYFGNQETQYF. CDR3 in DNA: TGTGCCAGCAGTTACTTCGGGAACCAAGAGACCCAGTACTTC.

The genes are TRBV7-2 and TRBJ2-7; no firm D call. Germline CDR1 is SGHTA and CDR2 is FQGNSA. V gave up 6 bases and J gave up 2 bases, with 14 bases separating them. CDR3 size: 14 residues. The CDR3 bases are TGTGCCAGCAGTCGCCTCGCGAGCGCCTACGAGCAGTACTTC. It encodes CASSRLASAYEQYF.

V is TRBV5-3 and J is TRBJ2-7; TRBD2 agrees at 8 bases. TRBV5-3 is recorded as an ORF, its role being uncertain. This CDR3 region has 14 residues. With V trimmed by 6 bases and J by 5 bases, 10 bases remained unmatched. The CDR3 DNA follows: TGTGCCAGAAACTTCCGGGACGGGAGGGACGAGCAGTACTTC. Protein: CARNFRDGRDEQYF.

J is TRBJ1-5 and V is TRBV5-8; no firm D call. CDR3 length: 15 residues. Germline V gene sequence: CDR1 SGHTS, CDR2 YDEGEE. V gave up 1 base and J gave up 3 bases, with 11 bases separating them. CDR3 sequence (DNA): TGTGCCAGCAGCTTGTCCGGGTATTACAATCAGCCCCAGCATTTT. Protein: CASSLSGYYNQPQHF.

In this sample, this clone turned up once. CDR3 DNA sequence: TGTGCCAGCTCACCATCGACAGGGCTGGCTGGGGCCAACGTCCTGACTTTC. Translated, it gives CASSPSTGLAGANVLTF. The chain uses TRBV18 and TRBJ2-6; 7 bases map to TRBD1. CDR1 KGHSH and CDR2 LQKENI come from the germline V gene. The ends lost 2 bases at V and 2 bases at J; junction bases unmatched: 6. The CDR3 is made up of 17 amino acids.

This rearrangement joins TRBV10-3 to TRBJ2-5; the match to TRBD1 covers 9 bases. The CDR3 length is 12 residues. Germline V gene data show CDR1 as ENHRY and CDR2 as SYGVKD. The J segment lost 3 bases and the V segment lost 10 bases, leaving 3 bases of the junction unmatched. In nucleotides, the CDR3 is TGTGCCACAAGGGACAGGGAAGAGACCCAGTACTTC. Encoded protein: CATRDREETQYF.

Worth noting for this clone: Possible read error: a much larger clone is one base away. The gene calls are TRBV7-6 and TRBJ2-2, with D tentatively TRBD1 (6 bases). Germline V gene sequence: CDR1 SGHVS, CDR2 FNYEAQ. The CDR3 is made up of 15 amino acids. Between the trimmed V and J ends, which lost 5 bases and 0 bases, there was a span of 10 bases. This chain's CDR3 is CASSPRTANTGELFF. CDR3 coding DNA: TGTGCCAGCAGCCCCCGGACAGCGAACACCGGGGAGCTGTTTTTT.

This rearrangement joins TRBV4-2 to TRBJ2-1, with 7 positions matching TRBD2. Germline assignment: CDR1 LGHNA and CDR2 YNFKEQ. With V trimmed by 3 bases and J by 7 bases, 12 bases remained unmatched. The CDR3 spans 16 residues. In DNA form, the CDR3 reads TGTGCCAGCAGCCAGAGAGGGGAGGGAATCTCAAATGAGCAGTTCTTC. Translated, it gives CASSQRGEGISNEQFF.

The V gene is TRBV25-1, the J gene TRBJ2-1; D gene unclear. From germline, CDR1 is MGHDK and CDR2 SYGVNS. The V end lost 1 base, the J end lost 10 bases, and 11 bases lay between the germline ends. The CDR3 has 13 residues. CDR3 coding DNA: TGTGCCAGCAGTGAATCCAGGCCTCGGGAGCAGTTCTTC. As protein: CASSESRPREQFF.